The sequence of this T cell receptor beta chain was determined in a study of regulatory T cells in long-lasting Graves disease. CDR1 is SGHVS, CDR2 FQNEAQ, per germline. The CDR3 has 15 residues. V dropped 10 bases and J dropped 4; count of bases not matched to a gene: 13. CDR3 regions were amplified by Arm-PCR using iRepertoire HTBI primers to build TCR beta libraries. TCRdb passed the multiplex PCR reads through MiXCR, listing each CDR3 protein once. The sample carries 550,000 to 650,000 distinct CDR3 sequences, approximately 16% recorded once. Described time point: newly diagnosed GD, antithyroid drugs for less than 3 months. Generation of the TCR library employed RNA extracted from PBMCs. As a group, patients came from one endocrinology department in Xi'an, China. This sample also appeared in a second study, on T cells in Graves' hyperthyroidism and ophthalmopathy. This second study notes: Ophthalmopathy, as predicted by the model, came a median roughly 6.5 months after the prediction.

The input for sequencing was peripheral blood mononuclear cells (PBMCs), taken at new diagnosis, from a patient treated with antithyroid drugs. This receptor was identified in a man younger than 30 with Graves disease. This chain uses TRBV7-8 with TRBJ2-1; 7 bases fit TRBD2. The CDR3 bases are TGTGCCATCAGTTCCGTAGCGGGCCCTTACAATGAGCAGTTCTTC. The encoded protein is CAISSVAGPYNEQFF.